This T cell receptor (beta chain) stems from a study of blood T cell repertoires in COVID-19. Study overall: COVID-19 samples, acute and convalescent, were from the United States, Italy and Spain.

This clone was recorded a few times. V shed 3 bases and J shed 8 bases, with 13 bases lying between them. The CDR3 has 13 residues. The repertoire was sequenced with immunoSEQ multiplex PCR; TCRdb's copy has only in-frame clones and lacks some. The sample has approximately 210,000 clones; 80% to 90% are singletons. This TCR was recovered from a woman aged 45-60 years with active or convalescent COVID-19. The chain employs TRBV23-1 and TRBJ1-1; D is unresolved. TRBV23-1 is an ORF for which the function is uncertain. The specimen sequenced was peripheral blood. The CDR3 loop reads CASSHPVAPEAFF. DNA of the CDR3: TGCGCCAGCAGTCATCCGGTCGCCCCAGAAGCTTTCTTT.